These 18 T cell receptor beta chains were sequenced from one sample in a study of blood T cell repertoires in COVID-19. Here immunoSEQ multiplex PCR was the method, and the copy in TCRdb shows in-frame clones only, minus some. The profile covers approximately 220,000 clones, with 85% to 90% appearing a single time and 1.2% taken by the ten largest. The sequenced sample consisted of PBMCs or T cells enriched from blood (not recorded which). These receptors were collected from a man between 25 and 39 years old who had recovered from COVID-19.

This clone was counted a single time. This sequence joins TRBV9 and TRBJ1-2; D gene unclear. The CDR3 runs 12 residues. The germline CDR1 and CDR2 sequences are SGDLS and YYNGEE. Trimming left V 4 bases short and J 7 bases short, with 11 bases between. CDR3: CASSPPSGGYTF. The CDR3 coding sequence is TGTGCCAGCAGCCCGCCTTCAGGTGGCTACACCTTC.

The chain combines TRBV6-1 with TRBJ1-1, with D perhaps TRBD1 (5 bases). This CDR3 region has 15 residues. The germline gives CDR1 MNHNS, CDR2 SASEGT. V was trimmed by 3 bases and J by 2 bases, leaving 13 bases between them. CDR3 DNA sequence: TGTGCCAGCAGTGAGGGGGAGGGGTATAACACTGAAGCTTTCTTT. Its translation is CASSEGEGYNTEAFF.

J is TRBJ2-3 and V is TRBV14; 13 bases fit TRBD2. Germline CDR1 SGHDN, CDR2 FVKESK. The CDR3 loop spans 17 amino acids. With V trimmed by 6 bases and J by 4 bases, 10 bases remained unmatched. The DNA of the CDR3 is TGTGCCAGCAGTCATCGTCTACTAGCGGGAGGGGCAGATACGCAGTATTTT. Amino acid sequence: CASSHRLLAGGADTQYF.

This clone occurred once. This chain links TRBV7-6 with TRBJ1-5; D gene ambiguous. The CDR3 spans 13 residues. Germline-derived CDR1 and CDR2 are SGHVS and FNYEAQ. V lost 1 base, J lost 4 bases, and 5 bases lay in between. The CDR3 coding sequence is TGTGCCAGCAGCTTAGAGAGAAATCAGCCCCAGCATTTT. Protein product: CASSLERNQPQHF.

The V gene is TRBV28, the J gene TRBJ1-4; 7 nucleotides line up with TRBD1. There are 15 residues in the CDR3. Trimming cost V 5 bases and J 5 bases; bases outside gene matches: 8. Germline CDR1 is MDHEN and CDR2 is SYDVKM. CDR3 sequence reads: CASSGPGQANEKLFF. In DNA, the CDR3 is TGTGCCAGCAGTGGTCCCGGACAGGCGAATGAAAAACTGTTTTTT.

The chain joins TRBV27 to TRBJ2-2; no clear D gene. V lost 8 bases to trimming and J lost 0 bases, with 7 bases between them. CDR1 MNHEY and CDR2 SMNVEV come from the germline V gene (reference sequence). This CDR3 has 13 residues. The CDR3 nucleotides read TGTGCCAGCGCGTTCGCGAACACCGGGGAGCTGTTTTTT. It translates to CASAFANTGELFF.

Details on this clone: Germline and junction disagree at one end, which may indicate a read error. The V and J genes are TRBV4-1 and TRBJ1-1, with 7 positions matching TRBD1. This CDR3 is built from 14 residues. Germline V gene data show CDR1 as MGHRA and CDR2 as YSYEKL. CDR3 bases: TGCGCCAGCAGCCAAGGAGGACAGGCCCCTCCTAGCTCCTTT. The encoded protein is CASSQGGQAPPSSF.

The chain recombines TRBV9 with TRBJ1-2, with 7 nucleotides matching TRBD1. The V gene's germline CDR1 is SGDLS and CDR2 YYNGEE. Trimming cost V 4 bases and J 0 bases; bases outside gene matches: 9. This CDR3 comprises 16 residues. The CDR3 DNA is TGTGCCAGCAGCTCCCCCCGGGACAGAACTAACTATGGCTACACCTTC. Amino acid sequence: CASSSPRDRTNYGYTF.

The chain carries TRBV10-2 and TRBJ2-2, with 10 nucleotides matching TRBD2. The CDR3 is 16 residues long. Trimming removed 3 bases from V and 5 bases from J; junction bases left unmatched: 6. Germline CDR1 WSHSY, CDR2 SAAADI. CDR3 sequence reads: CASSEPGLAITGELFF. The CDR3 bases are TGCGCCAGCAGTGAACCGGGACTAGCGATTACCGGGGAGCTGTTTTTT.

This clone appeared a few times. The genes are TRBV16 and TRBJ1-2, with D possibly TRBD1 on 5 matching bases. Per the germline V gene, CDR1 is KGHSY and CDR2 is FQNENV. V shed 5 bases and J shed 3 bases, with 10 bases lying between them. The CDR3 is 13 amino acids. CDR3: CASSNRGDYGYTF. CDR3 nucleotide sequence: TGTGCCAGCAGCAACCGGGGGGACTATGGCTACACCTTC.

The rearrangement links TRBV19 to TRBJ1-1, with a tentative D call TRBD1 (6 bases). V lost 4 bases and J 1 base, leaving 13 bases between the germline ends. Germline CDR1 LNHDA, CDR2 SQIVND (reference sequence). The CDR3 sequence is 15 residues long. In DNA form, the CDR3 reads TGTGCCAGTAGTAAGTTCGGGACACAGAACACTGAAGCTTTCTTT. It encodes CASSKFGTQNTEAFF.

The J gene is TRBJ1-4, the V gene TRBV19, with 7 bases matching TRBD1. Germline V lookup: CDR1 LNHDA, CDR2 SQIVND (reference sequence). This CDR3 spans 18 amino acids. After removal of 1 base from V and 0 bases from J, the junction contained 8 bases not matched to a gene. CDR3 region: CASSIGLQGNPTNEKLFF. CDR3 nucleotide sequence: TGTGCCAGTAGTATAGGTTTACAGGGGAATCCAACTAATGAAAAACTGTTTTTT. Combining the CDR3 with reference TRBV19 and TRBJ1-4 gives the whole variable domain DGGITQSPKYLFRKEGQNVTLSCEQNLNHDAMYWYRQDPGQGLRLIYYSQIVNDFQKGDIAEGYSVSREKKESFPLTVTSAQKNPTAFYLCASSIGLQGNPTNEKLFFGSGTQLSVL.

V and J are TRBV5-4 and TRBJ2-4, with 8 nucleotides matching TRBD2. With 0 bases clipped from V and 0 bases from J, the junction kept 5 bases outside the gene matches. There are 17 residues in the CDR3. Looked up from germline, CDR1 is SGHNT and CDR2 is YYREEE (reference sequence). The CDR3, as DNA: TGTGCCAGCAGCTTGGGGCTAGCGGGCTTAGCCAAAAACATTCAGTACTTC. Translation gives CASSLGLAGLAKNIQYF.

The gene calls are TRBV27 and TRBJ2-1; 9 positions agree with TRBD2. This CDR3 has 16 amino acids. Germline values: CDR1 MNHEY, CDR2 SMNVEV (reference sequence). Trimming removed 5 bases from V and 5 bases from J; junction bases left unmatched: 10. The CDR3 is CASSTSSGDWDNEQFF. The CDR3 region has the DNA TGTGCCAGCAGTACGTCTAGCGGGGATTGGGACAATGAGCAGTTCTTC.

This rearrangement joins TRBV11-2 to TRBJ2-1, with a tentative D call TRBD2 (5 bases). Germline loops: CDR1 SGHAT, CDR2 FQNNGV. This CDR3 has 13 amino acids. V shed 6 bases and J shed 9 bases, with 15 bases lying between them. CDR3: CASSSTRGVEQFF. The CDR3 nucleotides are TGTGCCAGCAGTTCCACTCGGGGAGTTGAGCAGTTCTTC.

The chain combines TRBV6-5 with TRBJ1-1, with 8 bases identical to TRBD1. The V and J ends lost 7 bases and 0 bases, in that order; junction bases with no gene match: 7. In germline, CDR1 is MNHEY, CDR2 SVGAGI. The CDR3 sequence is 15 residues long. The DNA for the CDR3 is TGTGCCAGCACCGACAGGGGAAAAGTGAACACTGAAGCTTTCTTT. Protein sequence: CASTDRGKVNTEAFF.

The chain employs TRBV12-3 or TRBV12-4 and TRBJ2-5; a weak D match, TRBD1 (5 bases). The V gene lost 3 bases and the J gene lost 5 bases, with 10 bases spanning the gap. This CDR3 has 13 amino acids. The CDR3 DNA is TGTGCCAGCAGTTTCTACCAGGGCGAGACCCAGTACTTC. This gives the protein CASSFYQGETQYF.

This rearrangement joins TRBV30 to TRBJ1-1; a weak D match, TRBD1 (5 bases). V was shortened by 2 bases and J by 4 bases, with 11 bases between the two germline ends. This CDR3 has 13 residues. Germline loops: CDR1 GTSNPN, CDR2 SVGIG (reference sequence). The CDR3 nucleotides read TGTGCCTGGAGTTCGGGGGTCGGCACTGAAGCTTTCTTT. Amino acids: CAWSSGVGTEAFF.